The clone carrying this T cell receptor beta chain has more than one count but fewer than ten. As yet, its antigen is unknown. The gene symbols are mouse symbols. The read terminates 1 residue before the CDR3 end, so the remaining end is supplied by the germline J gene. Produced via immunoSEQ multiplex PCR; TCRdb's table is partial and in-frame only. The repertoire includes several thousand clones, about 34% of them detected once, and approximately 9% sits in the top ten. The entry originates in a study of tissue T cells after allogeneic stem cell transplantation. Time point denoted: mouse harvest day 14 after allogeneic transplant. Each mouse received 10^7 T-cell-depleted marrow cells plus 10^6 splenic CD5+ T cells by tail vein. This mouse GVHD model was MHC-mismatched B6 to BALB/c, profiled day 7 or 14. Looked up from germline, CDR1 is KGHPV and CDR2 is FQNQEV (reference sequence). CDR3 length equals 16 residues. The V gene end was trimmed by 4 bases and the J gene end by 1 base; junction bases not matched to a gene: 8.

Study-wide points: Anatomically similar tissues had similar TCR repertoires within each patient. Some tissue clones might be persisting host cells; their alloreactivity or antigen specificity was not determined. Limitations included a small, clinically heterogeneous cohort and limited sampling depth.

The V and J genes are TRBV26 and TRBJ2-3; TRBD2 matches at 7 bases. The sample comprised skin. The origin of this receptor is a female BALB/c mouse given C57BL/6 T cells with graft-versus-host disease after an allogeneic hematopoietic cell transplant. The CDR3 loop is CASSPRHTGGAETLYF. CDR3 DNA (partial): TGTGCCAGCAGTCCCCGACATACTGGGGGTGCAGAAACGCTGTAT.